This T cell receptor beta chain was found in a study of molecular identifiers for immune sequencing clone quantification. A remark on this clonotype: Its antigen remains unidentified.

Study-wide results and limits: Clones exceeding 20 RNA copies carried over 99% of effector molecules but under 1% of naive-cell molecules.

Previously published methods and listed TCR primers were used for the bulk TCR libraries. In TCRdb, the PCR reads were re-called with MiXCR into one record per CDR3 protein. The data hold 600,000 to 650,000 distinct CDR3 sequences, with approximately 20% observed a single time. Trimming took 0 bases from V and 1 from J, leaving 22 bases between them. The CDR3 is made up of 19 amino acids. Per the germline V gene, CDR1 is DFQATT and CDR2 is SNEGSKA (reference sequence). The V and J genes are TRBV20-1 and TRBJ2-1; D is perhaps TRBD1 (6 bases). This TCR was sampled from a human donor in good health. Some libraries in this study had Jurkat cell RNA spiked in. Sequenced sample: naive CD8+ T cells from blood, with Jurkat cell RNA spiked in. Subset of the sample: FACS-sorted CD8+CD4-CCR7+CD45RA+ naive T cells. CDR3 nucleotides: TGCAGTGCTAGAGACCCAGAGGTTGTGACAGGCCTATCCTACAATGAGCAGTTCTTC. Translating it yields CSARDPEVVTGLSYNEQFF.